The rows below give T cell receptor beta chains drawn from one sample of a study of blood T cell repertoires in COVID-19. Profiling relied on immunoSEQ multiplex PCR, and the TCRdb table lists in-frame clones only, not all of them. The sample contains some 100,000 clones, over 85% of which appear only once. The sequencing input was peripheral blood. Every receptor here comes from a man between 65 and 79 years old with acute or convalescent COVID-19. CDR3s include the opening cysteine and the closing phenylalanine or tryptophan. The D gene is left open where the match is weak. Expanded clones are given a class, and other clones once, few, many or no size at all.

j_call	clone_size	cdr3_length	d_call	v_call	cdr3_nt	cdr3_aa
TRBJ1-1	-	14	-	TRBV7-8	TGTGCCAGCAGAAGGGGGACAATGAACACTGAAGCTTTCTTT	CASRRGTMNTEAFF
TRBJ1-2	-	13	TRBD1	TRBV6-5	TGTGCCAGCAGTTCCGGGACAGGCCAGCTTCTAACCTTC	CASSSGTGQLLTF
TRBJ2-5	-	12	-	TRBV25-1	TGTGCCAGCAGTGAGGGCCTAGAGACCCAGTACTTC	CASSEGLETQYF
TRBJ1-1	-	13	TRBD1	TRBV6-5	TGTGCCAGCACCGTAACAGGGGGTCGGGAAGCTTTCTTT	CASTVTGGREAFF
TRBJ2-2	-	14	-	TRBV19	TGTGCCAGTAAAAAAAGCCCGAACACCGGGGAGCTGTTTTTT	CASKKSPNTGELFF
TRBJ1-5	-	13	-	TRBV28	TGTGCCAGCATGAGACAGGCCGACCAGCCCCAGCATTTT	CASMRQADQPQHF
TRBJ1-1	-	16	TRBD1	TRBV18	TGTGCCAGCTCACCTCCGGGACAGGGGATTAACACTGAAGCTTTCTTT	CASSPPGQGINTEAFF
TRBJ2-3	-	16	TRBD2	TRBV11-3	TGTGCCAGCAGCTTATCACTAGCGGGAGTGACAGATACGCAGTATTTT	CASSLSLAGVTDTQYF
TRBJ1-2	-	15	-	TRBV4-1	TGCGCCAGCAGTCCCCACGTGACAGTTGCTGGAGGCTACACCTTC	CASSPHVTVAGGYTF
TRBJ1-2	-	13	-	TRBV30	TGTGCCTGGAGTGTACCAGGGTACGGTGGCTACACCTTC	CAWSVPGYGGYTF
TRBJ1-2	-	15	-	TRBV7-2	TGTGCCAGCAGCTTAGGTCCGGGTGAGCTCTATGGCTACACCTTC	CASSLGPGELYGYTF
TRBJ2-1	-	18	TRBD2	TRBV5-1	TGCGCCAGCAGCTTGACCCACGTGACTAGCGGGAGATCAAATGAGCAGTTCTTC	CASSLTHVTSGRSNEQFF
TRBJ2-5	-	15	TRBD2	TRBV5-4	TGTGCCAGCAGCTTAAGGGCAAGCGGGAGTAAGACCCAGTACTTC	CASSLRASGSKTQYF
TRBJ2-5	once	14	-	TRBV24-1	TGTGCCACCAGCATTGGACAGTACGGGGAGACCCAGTACTTC	CATSIGQYGETQYF
TRBJ1-5	once	14	-	TRBV5-1	TGCGCCAGCAGCTTGGATGGGGGACTAGGGCCCCAGCATTTT	CASSLDGGLGPQHF
TRBJ1-2	-	15	TRBD1	TRBV5-1	TGCGCCAGCAGCTTGGCCGGGGGACAGAGCTATGGCTACACCTTC	CASSLAGGQSYGYTF
TRBJ2-7	-	13	TRBD1	TRBV5-1	TGCGCCAGCAGCTTACAGGGGGCTTACGAGCAGTACTTC	CASSLQGAYEQYF